The clone carrying this T cell receptor (beta chain) has a count of ten or more. The target antigen is unknown. The CDR3 is made up of 16 amino acids. Unmatched junction bases numbered 7, after V lost 5 bases and J lost 1 base. The V gene's germline CDR1 is LGHNA and CDR2 YSLEER. The data were taken from a study of T cells after yellow fever vaccination. Study summary: Fractions with few cells were prepared using SMART-Seq v4 Ultra Low Input.

5'RACE template switching generated TCR cDNA, adding a universal primer site and UMIs. Using its own MiXCR run on the 5' RACE reads, TCRdb lists one record per CDR3 protein. The sample consists of approximately 340,000 distinct CDR3 sequences, roughly 9.4% of them appearing once. Whole-study results and caveats: One caveat is that FACS-sorted repertoires could contain abundant clonotypes contaminating from the bulk population. Re-detected after boosting: most primary clones, around 97% of CD4 and about 89% of CD8.

The genes are TRBV4-3 and TRBJ1-4, with TRBD1 matching 7 bases. The material sequenced was PBMCs, taken on the day of the first yellow fever vaccination. The source is a man younger than 30 who received the YFV17D yellow fever vaccine. CDR3 sequence (DNA): TGCGCCAGCAGCACGGACAGGAGAGTAACTAATGAAAAACTGTTTTTT. Its translation: CASSTDRRVTNEKLFF.